The 15 T cell receptor beta chains reported below all come from one sample, sequenced in a study of blood T cell repertoires in COVID-19. Profiled with immunoSEQ multiplex PCR; TCRdb holds only in-frame clones, not every one. The sample includes 250,000 to 300,000 clones, 85% to 90% of them seen just once. The specimen sequenced was peripheral blood. These receptors all stem from a woman aged 25 to 45 with COVID-19, enrolled during active disease.

This chain joins TRBV19 and TRBJ2-1, with TRBD2 identical over 15 bases. Trimming removed 6 bases from V and 6 bases from J; junction bases left unmatched: 6. The length of the CDR3 is 16 residues. Germline-derived CDR1 and CDR2 are LNHDA and SQIVND (reference sequence). DNA for the CDR3: TGTGCCAGTAGGGGACTAGCGGGAGGTCGGCGCAATGAGCAGTTCTTC. Its translation is CASRGLAGGRRNEQFF.

The V call is TRBV15, the J call TRBJ2-7, with 7 bases matching TRBD1. CDR3 length equals 13 residues. Germline V lookup: CDR1 LNHNV, CDR2 YYDKDF (reference sequence). After removal of 4 bases from V and 4 bases from J, the junction contained 4 bases not matched to a gene. In DNA, the CDR3 is TGTGCCACCAGCATAAACAGGGGATACGAGCAGTACTTC. It specifies CATSINRGYEQYF.

V gene TRBV5-1 combines with J gene TRBJ2-1, with TRBD2 matching 10 bases. Germline-derived CDR1 and CDR2 are SGHRS and YFSETQ. The CDR3 runs to 15 residues. V shed 5 bases, J shed 4 bases, and the junction held 6 bases outside the gene matches. CDR3 in amino acids: CASRPGLASYNEQFF. DNA for the CDR3: TGCGCCAGCAGGCCGGGACTAGCGTCTTACAATGAGCAGTTCTTC.

V usage is TRBV6-2 or TRBV6-3 and J usage is TRBJ2-1, with a possible D match to TRBD2 (6 bases). This CDR3 spans 15 amino acids. V was trimmed by 5 bases and J by 7 bases, leaving 18 bases between them. CDR1 and CDR2 from the germline V gene are MNHEY and SVGEGT. The CDR3 nucleotides are TGTGCCAGCAGTGGGCTCTCCGGAGGGTGGAATGAGCAGTTCTTC. Amino acids: CASSGLSGGWNEQFF.

The sample holds a few counts of this clone. The gene calls are TRBV7-2 and TRBJ2-7; D gene ambiguous. The germline gives CDR1 SGHTA, CDR2 FQGNSA. Trimming removed 0 bases from V and 3 bases from J, with 12 bases in between. This CDR3 is 15 amino acids long. The chain's CDR3 is CASSLAPSLVYEQYF. The CDR3 DNA reads TGTGCCAGCAGCTTAGCCCCAAGTCTAGTCTACGAGCAGTACTTC.

The chain uses TRBV24-1 and TRBJ2-3, with 7 bases identical to TRBD2. Germline V lookup: CDR1 KGHDR, CDR2 SFDVKD. The V gene end was trimmed by 5 bases and the J gene end by 6 bases; junction bases not matched to a gene: 7. The CDR3 is made up of 14 amino acids. CDR3 sequence: CATSVGREWDTQYF. CDR3 bases: TGTGCCACCAGTGTCGGGCGGGAGTGGGATACGCAGTATTTT.

The chain has TRBV30 and TRBJ2-7, with D maybe TRBD1 (5 bases). The V gene lost 3 bases and the J gene lost 5 bases, with 11 bases spanning the gap. The CDR3 loop spans 12 amino acids. Germline loops: CDR1 GTSNPN, CDR2 SVGIG (reference sequence). In DNA form, the CDR3 reads TGTGCCTGGAGGCAGGGTGGGAACGAGCAGTACTTC. Protein product: CAWRQGGNEQYF.

The V and J genes are TRBV30 and TRBJ1-2, with D hard to call. V shed 5 bases and J shed 3 bases, with 7 bases lying between them. Per germline, CDR1 GTSNPN and CDR2 SVGIG (reference sequence). This CDR3 spans 11 amino acids. CDR3 protein: CAWLVDYGYTF. DNA for the CDR3: TGTGCCTGGCTAGTAGACTATGGCTACACCTTC.

The chain uses TRBV7-9 and TRBJ1-6; tentative D call: TRBD1 (6 bases). V lost 4 bases, J lost 0 bases, and 7 bases lay in between. This CDR3 is built from 15 residues. Per the germline V gene, CDR1 is SEHNR and CDR2 is FQNEAQ (reference sequence). CDR3 residues: CASSSGASYNSPLHF. DNA of the CDR3: TGTGCCAGCAGCTCAGGGGCCTCCTATAATTCACCCCTCCACTTT. Together with reference TRBV7-9 and TRBJ1-6, the CDR3 gives the full variable domain: DTGVSQNPRHKITKRGQNVTFRCDPISEHNRLYWYRQTLGQGPEFLTYFQNEAQLEKSRLLSDRFSAERPKGSFSTLEIQRTEQGDSAMYLCASSSGASYNSPLHFGNGTRLTVT.

This clone has a handful of counts. The gene calls are TRBV5-1 and TRBJ2-7, with 7 bases matching TRBD2. Germline V gives CDR1 SGHRS, CDR2 YFSETQ. V dropped 3 bases and J dropped 3; count of bases not matched to a gene: 3. This CDR3 has 13 amino acids. CDR3 protein: CASSSIAGYEQYF. In DNA form, the CDR3 reads TGCGCCAGCAGCTCGATAGCGGGCTACGAGCAGTACTTC.

The chain has TRBV5-4 and TRBJ2-6; 8 bases are a match to TRBD1. Germline CDR1 reads SGHNT; CDR2 reads YYREEE (reference sequence). J lost 4 bases, V lost 4 bases, and 10 bases had no gene match. CDR3 length: 17 residues. CDR3 sequence: CASSPGQGRSGANVLTF. CDR3 nucleotides: TGTGCCAGCAGCCCTGGACAGGGTAGATCCGGGGCCAACGTCCTGACTTTC.

The chain uses TRBV5-4 and TRBJ1-1; maybe TRBD1 (6 bases). V lost 4 bases and J 6 bases, leaving 19 bases between the germline ends. Germline CDR1 reads SGHNT; CDR2 reads YYREEE (reference sequence). This CDR3 is built from 15 residues. The CDR3 DNA sequence: TGTGCCAGCAGCAATGTAATACAGGGTACATCTGAAGCTTTCTTT. Its translation: CASSNVIQGTSEAFF.

This rearrangement joins TRBV5-4 to TRBJ2-1; D is perhaps TRBD2 (6 bases). CDR1 is SGHNT and CDR2 is YYREEE in the germline V gene (reference sequence). The CDR3 spans 14 residues. Trimming pared 1 base from V and 5 bases from J, leaving 10 bases between. CDR3 coding DNA: TGTGCCAGCAGCTTGTTTGGGAGGAACAATGAGCAGTTCTTC. Translation: CASSLFGRNNEQFF.

The V gene is TRBV5-1, the J gene TRBJ2-3; 7 bases match TRBD2. In germline, CDR1 is SGHRS, CDR2 YFSETQ. With 0 bases clipped from V and 2 bases from J, the junction kept 6 bases outside the gene matches. The CDR3 covers 16 residues. CDR3 region: CASSLVPTSSTDTQYF. The CDR3, as DNA: TGCGCCAGCAGCTTGGTTCCGACTAGCTCCACAGATACGCAGTATTTT.

This chain uses TRBV6-6 with TRBJ2-1, with 8 positions matching TRBD2. This CDR3 is 15 amino acids long. The germline V gene encodes CDR1 MNHNY and CDR2 SVGAGI (reference sequence). V lost 4 bases, J lost 4 bases, and 6 bases stayed unmatched. The CDR3 DNA reads as TGTGCCAGCAGTTCCCGGGAGGGCCTTTACAATGAGCAGTTCTTC. Amino acid sequence: CASSSREGLYNEQFF.